These T cell receptor beta chains were read from a single sample in a study of blood T cell repertoires in COVID-19. Profiled with immunoSEQ multiplex PCR; TCRdb holds only in-frame clones, not every one. Of some 150,000 clones listed, approximately 80% are singletons. Sequenced material: peripheral blood. Every receptor here comes from a man in his sixties with acute or convalescent COVID-19. Both conserved end residues are part of each CDR3. Clone size appears in some rows only: once, few, many, or a class for an expanded clone.

V gene	J gene	clone size	CDR3 protein
TRBV27	TRBJ2-7	.	CASSLDSGGSYEQYF
TRBV14	TRBJ1-1	.	CASSRRVWDTEAFF
TRBV6-5	TRBJ2-3	few	CASRATGNTDTQYF
TRBV9	TRBJ1-3	.	CASSVAGAGGSGNTIYF
TRBV6-2/TRBV6-3	TRBJ1-2	.	CASSRTGASNYGYTF
TRBV5-1	TRBJ2-7	.	CASSRPGQGSYEQYF
TRBV5-4	TRBJ2-1	.	CASSAGLANEQFF
TRBV15	TRBJ1-1	few	CATSREIRLNTEAFF
TRBV7-6	TRBJ2-1	.	CASSLEGQATYNEQFF
TRBV4-2	TRBJ1-4	.	CASSQEYNRGDEKLFF
TRBV4-1	TRBJ2-1	.	CASSYGLAGFGEQFF
TRBV6-2/TRBV6-3	TRBJ2-7	once	CASSYFLDGGSYEQYF
TRBV27	TRBJ2-7	many	CASSLGGVEQYF
TRBV2	TRBJ2-7	.	CASRRTSNAYEQYF
TRBV5-1	TRBJ1-1	.	CASSLAYRNTEAFF
TRBV19	TRBJ1-1	.	CASSKQDFTEAFF
TRBV7-2	TRBJ1-6	once	CASSPPGNSPLHF
TRBV7-8	TRBJ1-1	.	CASSPGGVMNTEAFF
TRBV11-2	TRBJ1-4	.	CASSASRGTYEKLFF
TRBV7-3	TRBJ2-7	few	CASSPLGGGYEQYF
TRBV6-1	TRBJ2-5	.	CASSEPGQGWSGKTQYF
TRBV5-1	TRBJ2-3	.	CASTPGSGTETQYF
TRBV6-6	TRBJ1-1	.	CASSYGRPGSNTEAFF
TRBV5-8	TRBJ1-4	.	CASTSRTGGEKLFF
TRBV3-1/TRBV3-2	TRBJ1-4	.	CASSHRPQGVDEKLFF
TRBV12-3/TRBV12-4	TRBJ1-1	.	CASTGQVGTEAFF
TRBV3-1/TRBV3-2	TRBJ2-3	.	CAKLSSGGSGRRTDTQYF
TRBV6-1	TRBJ2-2	.	CASSSGTGGDGELFF
TRBV28	TRBJ1-2	.	CASTRTGRGYGYTF
TRBV11-2	TRBJ1-2	once	CASSSTRVYGYTF
TRBV5-1	TRBJ2-7	.	CASTGLAGTYEQYF
TRBV6-5	TRBJ1-6	.	CASSWATGNSPLHF
TRBV9	TRBJ2-5	once	CASSASGRAWETQYF
TRBV14	TRBJ1-2	.	CASGSPHYGYTF
TRBV5-4	TRBJ2-7	.	CASSLGTGRMDEQYF
TRBV4-1	TRBJ2-7	.	CASSQLLSYEQYF
TRBV19	TRBJ1-2	.	CASTFPDRAYRYTF
TRBV29-1	TRBJ2-3	once	CSVEERELAGGRVADTQYF
TRBV12-3/TRBV12-4	TRBJ1-2	.	CATDRAYNYGYTF
TRBV6-5	TRBJ2-1	.	CASSYSEARAAHEQFF
TRBV19	TRBJ1-4	.	CASSSEEQGTTNEKLFF
TRBV10-3	TRBJ2-7	.	CAISDFKGSNHEQYF
TRBV10-3	TRBJ2-2	.	CAILDSNTGELFF
TRBV4-1	TRBJ1-6	.	CASSQEEVSPLHF
TRBV25-1	TRBJ2-2	.	CASSPLRGNTGELFF
TRBV28	TRBJ1-2	few	CASTKGENYGYTF
TRBV7-9	TRBJ2-7	.	CASSPGTGVLYEQYF